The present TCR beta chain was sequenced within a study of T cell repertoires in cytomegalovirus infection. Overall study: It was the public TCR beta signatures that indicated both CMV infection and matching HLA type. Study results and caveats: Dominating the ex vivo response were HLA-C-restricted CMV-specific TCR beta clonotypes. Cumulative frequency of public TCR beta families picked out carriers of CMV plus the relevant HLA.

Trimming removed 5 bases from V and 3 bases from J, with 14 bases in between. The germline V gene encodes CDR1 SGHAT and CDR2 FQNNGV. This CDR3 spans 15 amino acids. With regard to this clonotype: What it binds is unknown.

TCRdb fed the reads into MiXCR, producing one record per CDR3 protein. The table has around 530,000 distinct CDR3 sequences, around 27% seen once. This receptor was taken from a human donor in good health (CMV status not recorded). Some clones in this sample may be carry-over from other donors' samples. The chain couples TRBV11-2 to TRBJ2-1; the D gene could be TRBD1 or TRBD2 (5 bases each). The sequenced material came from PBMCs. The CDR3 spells CASSHRSAGYNEQFF. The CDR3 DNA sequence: TGTGCCAGCAGCCACAGGTCCGCGGGCTACAATGAGCAGTTCTTC.